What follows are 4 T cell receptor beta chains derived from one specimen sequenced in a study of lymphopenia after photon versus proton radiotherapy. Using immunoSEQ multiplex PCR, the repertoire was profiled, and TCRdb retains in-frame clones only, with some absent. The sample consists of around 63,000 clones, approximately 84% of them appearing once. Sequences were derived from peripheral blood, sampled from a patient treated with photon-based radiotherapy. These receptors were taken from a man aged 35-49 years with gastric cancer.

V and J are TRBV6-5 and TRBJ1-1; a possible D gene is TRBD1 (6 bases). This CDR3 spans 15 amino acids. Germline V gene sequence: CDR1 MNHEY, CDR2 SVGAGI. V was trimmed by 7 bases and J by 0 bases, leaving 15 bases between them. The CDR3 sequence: CASNQGGAMNTEAFF. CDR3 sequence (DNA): TGTGCCAGCAATCAAGGGGGGGCTATGAACACTGAAGCTTTCTTT.

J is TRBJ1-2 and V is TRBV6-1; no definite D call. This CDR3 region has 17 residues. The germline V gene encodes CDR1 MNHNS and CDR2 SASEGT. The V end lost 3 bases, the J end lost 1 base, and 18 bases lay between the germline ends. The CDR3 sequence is CASSDLPPGSINYGYTF. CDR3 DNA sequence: TGTGCCAGCAGTGACCTCCCTCCGGGCAGTATTAACTATGGCTACACCTTC.

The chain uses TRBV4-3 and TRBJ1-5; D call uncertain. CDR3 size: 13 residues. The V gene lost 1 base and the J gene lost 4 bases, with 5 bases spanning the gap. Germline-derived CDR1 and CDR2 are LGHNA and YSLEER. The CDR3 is CASSQGENQPQHF. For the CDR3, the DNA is TGCGCCAGCAGCCAAGGGGAAAATCAGCCCCAGCATTTT.

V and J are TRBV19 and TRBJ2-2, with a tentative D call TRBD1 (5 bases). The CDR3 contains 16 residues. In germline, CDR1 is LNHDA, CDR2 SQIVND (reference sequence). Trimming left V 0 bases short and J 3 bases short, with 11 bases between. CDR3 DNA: TGTGCCAGTAGTATAGATCAAGGGGTGCACACCGGGGAGCTGTTTTTT. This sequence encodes CASSIDQGVHTGELFF.